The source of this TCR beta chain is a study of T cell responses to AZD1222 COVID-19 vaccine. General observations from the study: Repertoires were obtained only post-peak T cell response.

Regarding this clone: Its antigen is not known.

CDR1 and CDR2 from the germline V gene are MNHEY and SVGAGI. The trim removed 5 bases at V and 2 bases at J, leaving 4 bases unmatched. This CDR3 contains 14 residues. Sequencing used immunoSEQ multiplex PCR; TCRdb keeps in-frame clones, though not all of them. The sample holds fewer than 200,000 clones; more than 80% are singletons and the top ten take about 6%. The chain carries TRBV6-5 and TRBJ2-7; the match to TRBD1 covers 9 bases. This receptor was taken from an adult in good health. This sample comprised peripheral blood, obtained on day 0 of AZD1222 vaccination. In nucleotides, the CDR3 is TGTGCCAGCAGTCCCCGGGACAGGGCCTACGAGCAGTACTTC. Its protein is CASSPRDRAYEQYF.